Reported below is one T cell receptor (beta chain). The antigen is not known. This CDR3 region has 13 residues. V lost 8 bases to trimming and J lost 8 bases, with 15 bases between them. The germline V gene encodes CDR1 MDHEN and CDR2 SYDVKM. Target depth was 1 in 200,000 to 1 in 1 million T cells, about 10x per clonotype. The protocol was immunoSEQ multiplex PCR, while the TCRdb copy is restricted to in-frame clones and leaves out a portion. The table records about 120,000 clones, 45% to 65% of them present only once. These data originate in a study of cytotoxic CD8 clonotypes in ibrutinib-treated CLL. Across the whole study: Patients gave response samples after a median around twelve months of treatment, range 6 to 36.

General study results and limits: Under treatment, the uncommon public clonotypes either contracted or remained stable.

The source material was PBMCs, sampled after 24 months of ibrutinib treatment. The chain recombines TRBV28 with TRBJ1-4; D perhaps matches TRBD1 (5 bases). The receptor was derived from a human donor with chronic lymphocytic leukemia. Here the CDR3 DNA reads TGTGCCAGCCAGACAGCTGTGGTAGAAAAACTGTTTTTT. This translates into CASQTAVVEKLFF.